This TCR beta chain was recorded in a study of response to subunit inactivated influenza vaccine. Overall study findings and caveats: Only a handful of new T cells, the authors suggested, are recruited with each seasonal influenza vaccination.

TCRdb re-derived calls from the RT-PCR reads in MiXCR, one entry per CDR3 protein. The table includes roughly 790,000 distinct CDR3 sequences, 21% detected once. As concerns this clonotype: Its specificity is not known.

The CDR3 spans 13 residues. From germline, CDR1 is SGHVS and CDR2 FQNEAQ. V lost 1 base to trimming and J lost 10 bases, with 12 bases between them. The genes are TRBV7-8 and TRBJ2-3; D is tentatively TRBD1 or TRBD2 (5 bases each). The TCR was taken from a man over 45 who received an inactivated influenza vaccine. Sequenced here: PBMCs from blood, sampled 5 days after vaccination. CDR3 amino acids: CASSLDSLGAQYF. Written as DNA, the CDR3 is TGTGCCAGCAGCTTAGATTCGCTGGGGGCGCAGTATTTT.